The source of this T cell receptor beta chain is a study of blood T cell repertoires in COVID-19. Study information: COVID-19 samples from acute and convalescent phases originated in the United States, Italy and Spain.

V lost 4 bases, J lost 5 bases, and 15 bases lay in between. Germline lookup yields CDR1 SGHNT and CDR2 YYREEE (reference sequence). The CDR3 has 14 amino acids. In the study's own analysis: From reference gene primer amplification, estimates of nucleated cell counts were derived. Sequencing used immunoSEQ multiplex PCR; TCRdb keeps in-frame clones, though not all of them. That table gives V, J and clone size, and the DNA gave D and trimming. Among approximately 200,000 clones listed, 80% to 85% were seen once. The specimen was peripheral blood. The chain couples TRBV5-4 to TRBJ2-5; TRBD2 is a possible D gene (6 bases). This TCR derives from a human donor in a cohort sampled during active COVID-19. CDR3 amino acids: CASSPRLGGETQYF. The DNA of the CDR3 is TGTGCCAGCAGCCCAAGACTAGGAGGGGAGACCCAGTACTTC. Complete variable domain (other parts from reference TRBV5-4 and TRBJ2-5): ETGVTQSPTHLIKTRGQQVTLRCSSQSGHNTVSWYQQALGQGPQFIFQYYREEENGRGNFPPRFSGLQFPNYSSELNVNALELDDSALYLCASSPRLGGETQYFGPGTRLLVL.